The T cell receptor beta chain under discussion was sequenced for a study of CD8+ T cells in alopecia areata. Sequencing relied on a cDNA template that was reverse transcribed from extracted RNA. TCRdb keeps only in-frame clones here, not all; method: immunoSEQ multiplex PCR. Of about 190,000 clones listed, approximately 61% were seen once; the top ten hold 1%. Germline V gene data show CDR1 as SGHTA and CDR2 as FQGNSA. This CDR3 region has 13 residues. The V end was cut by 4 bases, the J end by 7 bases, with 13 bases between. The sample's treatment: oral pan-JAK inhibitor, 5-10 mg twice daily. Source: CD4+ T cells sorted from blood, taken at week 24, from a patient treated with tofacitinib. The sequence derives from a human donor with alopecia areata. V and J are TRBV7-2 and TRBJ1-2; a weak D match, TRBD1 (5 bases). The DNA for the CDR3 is TGTGCCAGCAGCTCGGACACCTGGGGTGGCTACACCTTC. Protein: CASSSDTWGGYTF.